This TCR beta chain came from a study of blood T cell repertoires in COVID-19. Study in general: COVID-19 samples, acute and convalescent, were from the United States, Italy and Spain. PBMCs, B-cell-depleted T cells, or T cells were the source of the cDNA or gDNA that made up the material.

The length of the CDR3 is 12 residues. Germline V CDR1 and CDR2: GTSNPN, SVGIG (reference sequence). With V trimmed by 8 bases and J by 6 bases, 2 bases remained unmatched. Assay used: immunoSEQ multiplex PCR; TCRdb lists only in-frame clones, some missing. The sample holds about 72,000 clones, around 84% seen once. The rearrangement uses TRBV30 and TRBJ1-6; 9 bases align to TRBD1. The clonotype originates from a man in his 70s with active or convalescent COVID-19. The sample consisted of peripheral blood. CDR3 DNA: TGTGCCCTGGACAGGGGTAATTCACCCCTCCACTTT. This translates into CALDRGNSPLHF.